The next 20 T cell receptor beta chains were all read from a single sample in a study of T cells in Graves' hyperthyroidism and ophthalmopathy. It was RNA transcripts that yielded the amplified TCR beta CDR3 regions. HTBI primers drove first-round RT-PCR of the TCR CDR3. TCRdb reanalysed the multiplex PCR reads using MiXCR and keeps one entry per CDR3 protein. This sample has 600,000 to 700,000 distinct CDR3 sequences, with roughly 14% found just once. Sequencing input: blood. Receptors originate from a woman between 40 and 50 years old with Graves' ophthalmopathy.

This clonotype was seen repeatedly, ten times or more. Since a much larger clone is just one base distant, this may be a read error. The gene calls are TRBV12-3 or TRBV12-4 and TRBJ2-2, with D possibly being TRBD1 (5 bases). Deletions cut 6 bases from V and 7 bases from J, with 9 bases between. The CDR3 totals 12 residues. CDR3 sequence reads: CASSSGNGELFF. CDR3 DNA sequence: TGTGCCAGCAGCTCAGGGAACGGGGAGCTGTTTTTT.

This clonotype was picked up many times. This chain connects TRBV19 to TRBJ1-2; TRBD1 matches 8 bases. V lost 8 bases to trimming and J lost 8 bases; unmatched junction nucleotides: 7. The CDR3 has 12 residues. From germline, CDR1 is LNHDA and CDR2 SQIVND (reference sequence). The CDR3 nucleotides are TGTGCCAGTTGTACAGGGGGTGGAGGCTACACCTTC. It specifies CASCTGGGGYTF.

The chain joins TRBV6-5 to TRBJ1-1, with D unclear. The germline V and J ends were trimmed by 0 bases and 4 bases, with 9 bases remaining between them. This CDR3 comprises 14 residues. Germline CDR1 reads MNHEY; CDR2 reads SVGAGI. CDR3 DNA sequence: TGTGCCAGCAGTTACTCGGCGGTAATCACTGAAGCTTTCTTT. It is translated as CASSYSAVITEAFF.

This clonotype showed up many times. J is TRBJ1-5 and V is TRBV12-3 or TRBV12-4, with 10 nucleotides matching TRBD1. CDR3 length: 19 residues. J lost 1 base, V lost 1 base, and 10 bases had no gene match. The CDR3 loop is CASSLGRDRGRGSNQPQHF. The CDR3 DNA sequence: TGTGCCAGCAGTTTAGGTCGGGACAGGGGTCGCGGGAGCAATCAGCCCCAGCATTTT.

This clonotype was observed a handful of times. The chain recombines TRBV7-9 with TRBJ2-3; 7 nucleotides line up with TRBD2. The CDR3 runs 13 residues. CDR1 and CDR2 from the germline V gene are SEHNR and FQNEAQ (reference sequence). Trimming removed 5 bases from V and 5 bases from J; junction bases left unmatched: 4. CDR3 DNA sequence: TGTGCCAGCAGCCCCCTAGCGGTAGATACGCAGTATTTT. Translated: CASSPLAVDTQYF.

A few counts support this clonotype. This chain joins TRBV30 and TRBJ1-1; 8 bases align to TRBD1. Germline V gene lookup returns CDR1 GTSNPN and CDR2 SVGIG (reference sequence). The CDR3 is 15 residues long. V was clipped by 5 bases and J by 5 bases; unmatched bases: 13. The CDR3 loop reads CAWSPGQAPRTEAFF. In DNA, the CDR3 is TGTGCCTGGTCGCCGGGACAGGCCCCGAGGACTGAAGCTTTCTTT.

This clonotype was counted once. V gene TRBV6-1 combines with J gene TRBJ1-5, with 8 bases that match TRBD1. Germline CDR1 and CDR2: MNHNS and SASEGT. Germline trimming cut 7 bases from V and 4 bases from J; bases unmatched to any gene: 12. The CDR3 consists of 16 residues. CDR3 sequence reads: CASNLRQGAGNQPQHF. CDR3 DNA sequence: TGTGCCAGCAATCTCAGGCAGGGGGCTGGGAATCAGCCCCAGCATTTT.

The chain couples TRBV30 to TRBJ1-6; D remains ambiguous. Germline V CDR1 and CDR2: GTSNPN, SVGIG (reference sequence). Trimming pared 4 bases from V and 9 bases from J, leaving 16 bases between. CDR3 length equals 14 residues. The CDR3 coding sequence is TGTGCCTGGATTGAAGGGATAGGCCTTTCACCCCTCCACTTT. It yields the protein CAWIEGIGLSPLHF.

The V gene is TRBV6-1, the J gene TRBJ1-5, with 8 bases that match TRBD1. Germline CDR1 reads MNHNS; CDR2 reads SASEGT. The CDR3 is 14 residues long. Trimming cost V 3 bases and J 6 bases; bases outside gene matches: 4. The CDR3 here is CASSDSQGAQPQHF. In DNA, the CDR3 is TGTGCCAGCAGTGACAGTCAGGGGGCTCAGCCCCAGCATTTT.

This clonotype was counted ten times or more. The gene calls are TRBV6-5 and TRBJ1-1; perhaps TRBD1 as D (5 bases). The germline V and J ends were trimmed by 4 bases and 7 bases, with 13 bases remaining between them. Looked up from germline, CDR1 is MNHEY and CDR2 is SVGAGI. The CDR3 consists of 13 residues. The CDR3 loop is CASSSRGFGEAFF. The CDR3 DNA reads TGTGCCAGCAGTTCGAGGGGTTTCGGTGAAGCTTTCTTT.

This clonotype showed up many times. The chain links TRBV6-2 or TRBV6-3 to TRBJ1-1, with D perhaps matching TRBD1 (5 bases). The CDR3 contains 16 residues. In germline, CDR1 is MNHEY, CDR2 SVGEGT. V lost 2 bases to trimming and J lost 3 bases, with 16 bases between them. The CDR3 sequence: CASSYPSGTLDTEAFF. CDR3 nucleotides: TGTGCCAGCAGTTACCCCAGCGGGACGCTGGACACTGAAGCTTTCTTT.

This clonotype was detected only a few times. The V and J genes are TRBV6-5 and TRBJ2-7, with 7 bases aligning to TRBD1. Trimming took 5 bases from V and 4 from J; bases not matched to a gene: 11. Germline V gives CDR1 MNHEY, CDR2 SVGAGI. The CDR3 runs 15 residues. The CDR3 loop is CASSPRPGTAYEQYF. In DNA, the CDR3 is TGTGCCAGCAGTCCTCGTCCCGGGACAGCGTACGAGCAGTACTTC.

The chain carries TRBV7-3 and TRBJ2-3; TRBD2 agrees at 8 bases. Unmatched junction bases numbered 5, after V lost 3 bases and J lost 3 bases. This CDR3 comprises 15 residues. The germline gives CDR1 SGHTA, CDR2 FQGTGA. CDR3 nucleotides: TGTGCCAGCAGCTTCACGGGGACTAGAACAGATACGCAGTATTTT. This encodes CASSFTGTRTDTQYF.

This clonotype was counted between two and nine times. The gene calls are TRBV4-1 and TRBJ2-2, with TRBD1 matching over 9 bases. Germline assignment: CDR1 MGHRA and CDR2 YSYEKL. CDR3 length: 17 amino acids. J lost 7 bases, V lost 2 bases, and 11 bases had no gene match. In nucleotides, the CDR3 is TGCGCCAGCAGCCAAAAACGCTCGGGACAGGGAAACGGGGAGCTGTTTTTT. It encodes CASSQKRSGQGNGELFF.

This clonotype was detected many times. This chain uses TRBV2 with TRBJ1-3, with D tentatively TRBD1 (5 bases). The CDR3 spans 21 residues. The V and J ends lost 4 bases and 0 bases respectively, with 28 bases between them. Germline CDR1 and CDR2: SNHLY and FYNNEI. CDR3 in amino acids: CASSVRFSPGRNPNSGNTIYF. CDR3 bases: TGTGCCAGCAGTGTTCGTTTCTCCCCGGGACGAAATCCGAACTCTGGAAACACCATATATTTT.

In this sample, this clonotype turned up many times. This chain joins TRBV4-3 and TRBJ2-7; TRBD2 aligns across 9 bases. V trimming: 4 bases; J trimming: 4 bases; junction bases outside the gene matches: 8. Germline CDR1 is LGHNA and CDR2 is YSLEER. The CDR3 length is 15 residues. The CDR3 loop is CASSLYASGTYEQYF. The CDR3 DNA is TGCGCCAGCAGCCTGTACGCTAGCGGGACATACGAGCAGTACTTC.

The sample holds many counts of this clonotype. The rearrangement uses TRBV28 and TRBJ2-5; no clear D gene. There are 14 residues in the CDR3. Trimming removed 5 bases from V and 6 bases from J, with 16 bases in between. Per germline, CDR1 MDHEN and CDR2 SYDVKM. The CDR3 protein is CASSRRLAPQTQYF. The CDR3 region has the DNA TGTGCCAGCAGTAGACGACTGGCCCCGCAGACCCAGTACTTC.

In its sample, this clonotype was seen many times. V is TRBV2 and J is TRBJ1-5; D remains ambiguous. Deletions cut 5 bases from V and 4 bases from J, with 9 bases between. CDR1 is SNHLY and CDR2 is FYNNEI in the germline V gene. The CDR3 length is 13 residues. The CDR3 here is CASSYTINQPQHF. In nucleotides, the CDR3 is TGTGCCAGCAGTTACACAATAAATCAGCCCCAGCATTTT.

This clonotype was counted at least ten times. The chain is built from TRBV6-1 and TRBJ2-5, with D unclear. The germline CDR1 and CDR2 sequences are MNHNS and SASEGT. The CDR3 has 12 amino acids. V was clipped by 5 bases and J by 3 bases, with 7 bases between them. CDR3 sequence reads: CASSKTEETQYF. Written as DNA, the CDR3 is TGTGCCAGCAGTAAGACGGAAGAGACCCAGTACTTC.

This clonotype was counted at least ten times. This sequence joins TRBV13 and TRBJ2-2; no clear D gene. The CDR3 runs 12 residues. The germline V gene encodes CDR1 PRHDT and CDR2 FYEKMQ (reference sequence). The ends were cut back, 5 bases at V and 4 bases at J, with 5 bases in the middle. As DNA, the CDR3 is TGTGCCAGCAGCCAATTCACCGGGGAGCTGTTTTTT. It encodes CASSQFTGELFF. Full variable domain (rest looked up from reference TRBV13 and TRBJ2-2): AAGVIQSPRHLIKEKRETATLKCYPIPRHDTVYWYQQGPGQDPQFLISFYEKMQSDKGSIPDRFSAQQFSDYHSELNMSSLELGDSALYFCASSQFTGELFFGEGSRLTVL.